The 22 T cell receptor beta chains reported below all come from one sample, sequenced in a study of cytomegalovirus exposure and HLA in healthy donors. The PCR had 60 Vbeta and 13 Jbeta primers. Produced via immunoSEQ multiplex PCR; TCRdb's table is partial and in-frame only. Here the sample spans about 270,000 clones, under 80% being singletons. The specimen sequenced was PBMCs. Receptors were obtained from a female donor in good health and CMV-seronegative.

The chain couples TRBV11-2 to TRBJ1-5; weak D call: TRBD1 (6 bases). The CDR3 has 13 amino acids. Germline CDR1 reads SGHAT; CDR2 reads FQNNGV. The germline V and J ends were trimmed by 5 bases and 6 bases, with 11 bases remaining between them. The CDR3 DNA follows: TGTGCCAGCAGCATCGACAGGTTTCAGCCCCAGCATTTT. It yields the protein CASSIDRFQPQHF. Filled out from reference TRBV11-2 and TRBJ1-5, the complete variable domain reads EAGVAQSPRYKIIEKRQSVAFWCNPISGHATLYWYQQILGQGPKLLIQFQNNGVVDDSQLPKDRFSAERLKGVDSTLKIQPAKLEDSAVYLCASSIDRFQPQHFGDGTRLSIL.

J is TRBJ2-5 and V is TRBV19, with 12 bases matching TRBD2. Germline assignment: CDR1 LNHDA and CDR2 SQIVND (reference sequence). V shed 2 bases, J shed 4 bases, and the junction held 2 bases outside the gene matches. This CDR3 has 15 residues. The CDR3 region has the DNA TGTGCCAGTAGTATACTAGCGGGAGGGGGAGAGACCCAGTACTTC. Encoded protein: CASSILAGGGETQYF.

The V call is TRBV28, the J call TRBJ2-3; D is unresolved. CDR3 length: 14 residues. Trimming took off 8 bases at V and 1 base at J, with 13 bases between the two ends. Germline assignment: CDR1 MDHEN and CDR2 SYDVKM. The CDR3 coding sequence is TGTGCCAGCGCTAATCGGGTGGGCACAGATACGCAGTATTTT. It is translated as CASANRVGTDTQYF.

The chain uses TRBV18 and TRBJ2-1; 7 bases map to TRBD1. The CDR3 spans 15 residues. Germline CDR1 is KGHSH and CDR2 is LQKENI. V dropped 3 bases and J dropped 0; count of bases not matched to a gene: 2. DNA of the CDR3: TGTGCCAGCTCACCCACAGGGGACTCCTACAATGAGCAGTTCTTC. Translating it yields CASSPTGDSYNEQFF. Complete variable domain (other parts from reference TRBV18 and TRBJ2-1): NAGVMQNPRHLVRRRGQEARLRCSPMKGHSHVYWYRQLPEEGLKFMVYLQKENIIDESGMPKERFSAEFPKEGPSILRIQQVVRGDSAAYFCASSPTGDSYNEQFFGPGTRLTVL.

Of note for this clone: Other nucleotide sequences from this sample produce the same CDR3. The rearrangement joins TRBV5-6 to TRBJ2-7; 9 nucleotides align to TRBD1. V shed 4 bases, J shed 4 bases, and the junction held 12 bases outside the gene matches. CDR1 SGHDT and CDR2 YYEEEE come from the germline V gene. The CDR3 extends over 16 amino acids. CDR3 sequence reads: CASSPKQGADRYEQYF. The DNA of the CDR3 is TGTGCCAGCAGCCCAAAACAGGGGGCGGATAGGTACGAGCAGTACTTC.

This clone was counted between two and nine times. The chain links TRBV2 to TRBJ2-5; D possibly corresponds to TRBD2 (5 bases). The better agreement between TRBJ2-7 and the DNA end casts doubt on the J call. Germline V gives CDR1 SNHLY, CDR2 FYNNEI. The CDR3 has 15 residues. The CDR3: CASGPAAGRSYEQYF. CDR3 bases: TGTGCCAGCGGGCCGGCGGCGGGTCGTTCCTACGAGCAGTACTTC.

The chain recombines TRBV5-1 with TRBJ1-5; D is possibly TRBD1 (5 bases). The V end lost 4 bases, the J end lost 1 base, and 12 bases lay between the germline ends. CDR1 SGHRS and CDR2 YFSETQ come from the germline V gene. This CDR3 is built from 15 residues. This chain's CDR3 is CASSPNSGSNQPQHF. CDR3 sequence (DNA): TGCGCCAGCAGCCCTAACTCAGGGAGCAATCAGCCCCAGCATTTT. The variable domain in full, with the rest retrieved from reference TRBV5-1 and TRBJ1-5, is KAGVTQTPRYLIKTRGQQVTLSCSPISGHRSVSWYQQTPGQGLQFLFEYFSETQRNKGNFPGRFSGRQFSNSRSEMNVSTLELGDSALYLCASSPNSGSNQPQHFGDGTRLSIL.

Comments on this clone: Other DNA sequences in this specimen translate into the identical CDR3. This chain joins TRBV6-5 and TRBJ1-2; 10 bases are shared with TRBD1. V lost 6 bases, J lost 4 bases, and 5 bases stayed unmatched. CDR1 and CDR2 from the germline V gene are MNHEY and SVGAGI. The CDR3 runs 14 residues. The CDR3 region is CASRGQGVSYGYTF. The CDR3 bases are TGTGCCAGCAGAGGACAGGGGGTTAGCTATGGCTACACCTTC.

The chain uses TRBV12-2 and TRBJ1-1; TRBD1 was called by the table and not checked on the DNA. TRBV12-2 is termed a pseudogene. The CDR3 spans 9 residues. The CDR3, as DNA: TGTGCAAGTCGCTTTTACACTTTCTTT. Translation: CASRFYTFF.

In this sample, this clone turned up many times. V is TRBV10-2 and J is TRBJ1-1; D may be TRBD1 (6 bases). The CDR3 has 14 residues. Germline values: CDR1 WSHSY, CDR2 SAAADI. V was clipped by 6 bases and J by 4 bases, with 15 bases between them. The CDR3, as DNA: TGCGCCAGCAGCCTGGGGGGGCAGTCCACTGAAGCTTTCTTT. This sequence encodes CASSLGGQSTEAFF.

The chain carries TRBV5-1 and TRBJ1-1; maybe TRBD1 (5 bases). Germline V gene lookup returns CDR1 SGHRS and CDR2 YFSETQ. This CDR3 has 19 residues. The V end lost 0 bases, the J end lost 7 bases, and 28 bases lay between the germline ends. CDR3 nucleotides: TGCGCCAGCAGCTTGGGCCCTCGGGACTACGTTAATATGGTCGGTGAAGCTTTCTTT. Its translation: CASSLGPRDYVNMVGEAFF.

The rearrangement joins TRBV7-3 to TRBJ1-2, with a possible D match to TRBD1 (5 bases). V lost 2 bases and J 4 bases, leaving 14 bases between the germline ends. CDR3 size: 15 residues. Germline loops: CDR1 SGHTA, CDR2 FQGTGA. CDR3 nucleotides: TGTGCCAGCAGCTTACAAGGAGGGGCCGGCTATGGCTACACCTTC. Encoded protein: CASSLQGGAGYGYTF.

In this sample, this clone turned up once. The chain is built from TRBV6-5 and TRBJ2-1; TRBD2 might be the D (6 bases). Germline V CDR1 and CDR2: MNHEY, SVGAGI. This CDR3 contains 12 residues. Trimming took 8 bases from V and 4 from J, leaving 9 bases between them. CDR3 nucleotides: TGTGCCAGCTCTGGGGGGTACAATGAGCAGTTCTTC. This encodes CASSGGYNEQFF.

The rearrangement uses TRBV28 and TRBJ2-1; D perhaps matches TRBD2 (5 bases). The CDR3 has 15 amino acids. V lost 3 bases, J lost 8 bases, and 17 bases lay in between. Germline CDR1 is MDHEN and CDR2 is SYDVKM. This chain's CDR3 is CASSFDGLAGDEQFF. The DNA of the CDR3 is TGTGCCAGCAGTTTCGATGGGCTAGCTGGGGATGAGCAGTTCTTC.

In its sample, this clone was seen a few times. The V gene is TRBV30, the J gene TRBJ1-1, with a possible D match to TRBD1 (5 bases). Trimming removed 3 bases at V and 2 bases at J, with 10 bases between. This CDR3 comprises 13 residues. Germline CDR1 is GTSNPN and CDR2 is SVGIG (reference sequence). The CDR3 loop is CAWRVTGNTEAFF. CDR3 in DNA: TGTGCCTGGAGGGTTACAGGAAACACTGAAGCTTTCTTT.

The V and J genes are TRBV9 and TRBJ2-2; 8 bases line up with TRBD1. The CDR3 spans 16 residues. V lost 0 bases and J lost 6; bases outside the gene matches: 7. The germline gives CDR1 SGDLS, CDR2 YYNGEE. CDR3 nucleotide sequence: TGTGCCAGCAGCGTAGGTCCAGGGGGCTTCGCCGGGGAGCTGTTTTTT. This translates into CASSVGPGGFAGELFF.

V usage is TRBV11-2 and J usage is TRBJ2-4; a possible D gene is TRBD2 (5 bases). The CDR3 is made up of 14 amino acids. V lost 1 base and J 7 bases, leaving 11 bases between the germline ends. CDR1 and CDR2 from the germline V gene are SGHAT and FQNNGV. The CDR3 DNA follows: TGTGCCAGCAGCTTAGGAACGGGGTTTAACATTCAGTACTTC. Translation gives CASSLGTGFNIQYF.

This rearrangement joins TRBV2 to TRBJ1-5, with 8 bases matching TRBD1. The CDR3 has 15 residues. The ends lost 5 bases at V and 6 bases at J; junction bases unmatched: 9. CDR1 is SNHLY, CDR2 FYNNEI, per germline. DNA for the CDR3: TGTGCCAGCAGTTCCACAGGACAGGGCGGTCAGCCCCAGCATTTT. This sequence encodes CASSSTGQGGQPQHF.

V gene TRBV5-1 combines with J gene TRBJ1-3; D ambiguous. Trimming removed 3 bases at V and 0 bases at J, with 7 bases between. Germline V lookup: CDR1 SGHRS, CDR2 YFSETQ. The CDR3 consists of 14 residues. The CDR3 coding sequence is TGCGCCAGCAGCTCTGATAGCTCTGGAAACACCATATATTTT. Its translation: CASSSDSSGNTIYF. Full variable domain (remainder filled in from reference TRBV5-1 and TRBJ1-3): KAGVTQTPRYLIKTRGQQVTLSCSPISGHRSVSWYQQTPGQGLQFLFEYFSETQRNKGNFPGRFSGRQFSNSRSEMNVSTLELGDSALYLCASSSDSSGNTIYFGEGSWLTVV.

The chain recombines TRBV10-3 with TRBJ2-6, with D perhaps matching TRBD1 (5 bases). The CDR3 sequence is 18 residues long. Germline V gene data show CDR1 as ENHRY and CDR2 as SYGVKD. V was cut by 0 bases and J by 1 base, with 13 bases left in between. CDR3 sequence: CAISESAGIRSGANVLTF. Here the CDR3 DNA reads TGTGCCATCAGTGAGTCAGCAGGGATACGATCTGGGGCCAACGTCCTGACTTTC.

CDR3 amino acids: CASSEWGDPYEQYF. The CDR3 DNA reads as TGTGCCAGCAGTGAATGGGGCGATCCCTACGAGCAGTACTTC. This chain joins TRBV2 and TRBJ2-5; a weak D match, TRBD1 (5 bases). The DNA end is a closer match to TRBJ2-7, so the J assignment may be wrong. The CDR3 consists of 14 residues. Germline V lookup: CDR1 SNHLY, CDR2 FYNNEI.

V and J are TRBV7-9 and TRBJ2-3, with D tentatively TRBD2 (5 bases). Between the trimmed V and J ends, which lost 1 base and 5 bases, there was a span of 10 bases. The CDR3 extends over 14 amino acids. Germline V lookup: CDR1 SEHNR, CDR2 FQNEAQ (reference sequence). Here the CDR3 DNA reads TGTGCCAGCAGCTTAGTCTCGGGGATAGATACGCAGTATTTT. This codes for CASSLVSGIDTQYF.